This T cell receptor beta chain was captured by sequencing in a study of T cell changes during pregnancy in multiple sclerosis. Points on this clone: At one end, the junction sequence differs from germline, possibly due to a read error.

Sequencing used immunoSEQ multiplex PCR; TCRdb keeps in-frame clones, though not all of them. The sample records about 80,000 clones, around 92% being singletons. The CDR3 is 13 residues long. Germline V gives CDR1 LGHNA, CDR2 YSLEER. The sample consisted of peripheral blood, taken before pregnancy. This chain links TRBV4-3 with TRBJ1-2; 8 positions agree with TRBD1. The TCR originated in a female donor with multiple sclerosis, enrolled in a pregnancy study. CDR3 residues: CASSTTGTGSLNF. The CDR3 nucleotides are TGCGCCAGCAGCACCACGGGGACAGGTTCTCTCAACTTC.